The rows below give T cell receptor beta chains drawn from one sample of a study of shared clonotypes between healthy human individuals. Clones were read by immunoSEQ multiplex PCR, and TCRdb kept only the in-frame ones, dropping some. The sample consists of over 2 million clones, about nine tenths of them appearing once. The sequenced sample was naive CD4+ T cells from PBMCs. The origin of the receptors is a man between 18 and 35 years old in good health. Some clones in this sample may be carry-over from other donors' samples. Both conserved end residues are part of each CDR3. Fields, in order: V gene, clone size, D gene, J gene, CDR3 protein, CDR3 DNA. The D gene is left open where the match is weak. The size field is filled for only some rows; it gives once, few, many or a size class.

TRBV14	.	.	TRBJ1-2	CASSRRVGRGSNYGYTF	TGTGCCAGCAGCCGAAGAGTGGGTCGGGGGTCTAACTATGGCTACACCTTC
TRBV6-5	.	.	TRBJ2-2	CASSFRTTSTGELFF	TGTGCCAGCAGTTTCCGGACTACGAGCACCGGGGAGCTGTTTTTT
TRBV6-6	.	.	TRBJ1-2	CASRFPTRTYGYTF	TGTGCCAGCAGGTTCCCGACCCGGACATATGGCTACACCTTC
TRBV18	.	TRBD2	TRBJ2-5	CASSQLAYQETQYF	TGTGCCAGCTCCCAACTAGCGTACCAAGAGACCCAGTACTTC
TRBV6-1	.	.	TRBJ1-1	CASSELAGDTEAFF	TGTGCCAGCAGTGAATTAGCAGGGGACACTGAAGCTTTCTTT
TRBV18	.	.	TRBJ2-3	CASSPFGSSTDTQYF	TGTGCCAGCTCACCATTCGGGAGTAGCACAGATACGCAGTATTTT
TRBV9	.	.	TRBJ1-2	CASKADRNYGYTF	TGTGCCAGCAAGGCAGACAGAAACTATGGCTACACCTTC
TRBV5-1	once	TRBD1	TRBJ2-3	CASSLEGTVTDTQYF	TGCGCCAGCAGCTTGGAGGGGACAGTCACAGATACGCAGTATTTT
TRBV7-9	few	TRBD2	TRBJ2-5	CASSPRRGSGRERETQYF	TGTGCCAGCAGCCCAAGACGGGGGAGCGGGAGGGAACGGGAGACCCAGTACTTC
TRBV28	.	.	TRBJ2-7	CASLDGTSYEQYF	TGTGCCAGCCTTGATGGCACCTCCTACGAGCAGTACTTC
TRBV7-9	.	TRBD1	TRBJ1-5	CASSPGTGGRPQHF	TGTGCCAGCAGCCCAGGGACAGGCGGACGGCCCCAGCATTTT
TRBV5-1	.	TRBD2	TRBJ2-5	CASSFLAGGQETQYF	TGCGCCAGCAGCTTCCTAGCGGGAGGACAAGAGACCCAGTACTTC
TRBV5-5	.	TRBD2	TRBJ2-2	CASSSLSGSNTGELFF	TGTGCCAGCAGCTCCCTTAGCGGGAGTAACACCGGGGAGCTGTTTTTT
TRBV28	.	.	TRBJ1-4	CASSALGGEAEKLFF	TGTGCCAGCAGCGCTCTCGGGGGGGAAGCTGAAAAACTGTTTTTT
TRBV6-5	.	.	TRBJ1-2	CASSPFSFYYGYTF	TGTGCCAGCAGTCCCTTTAGTTTTTACTATGGCTACACCTTC
TRBV5-4	.	.	TRBJ2-5	CASSQGPAGSPEETQYF	TGTGCCAGCAGTCAGGGGCCAGCGGGGTCCCCCGAAGAGACCCAGTACTTC
TRBV4-1	.	TRBD1	TRBJ2-2	CASSNQGAVGELFF	TGCGCCAGCAGTAACCAGGGGGCGGTCGGGGAGCTGTTTTTT
TRBV4-3	.	TRBD1	TRBJ1-1	CASSPDPGTGDTEAFF	TGCGCCAGCAGCCCTGACCCCGGGACAGGGGACACTGAAGCTTTCTTT
TRBV5-4	.	TRBD1	TRBJ2-7	CASSPGQFYEQYF	TGTGCCAGCAGCCCGGGACAGTTCTACGAGCAGTACTTC
TRBV5-1	.	TRBD2	TRBJ2-7	CASSPSGIPAGQYF	TGCGCCAGCAGCCCTAGCGGGATCCCAGCAGGGCAGTACTTC
TRBV19	.	.	TRBJ2-7	CASSIAGGTYEQYF	TGTGCCAGTAGTATAGCCGGGGGTACATACGAGCAGTACTTC
TRBV5-1	.	TRBD1	TRBJ1-4	CASSLGTGRLDEKLFF	TGCGCCAGCAGCTTGGGGACAGGGCGGTTGGATGAAAAACTGTTTTTT
TRBV28	.	TRBD2	TRBJ2-5	CASSLARGGETQYF	TGTGCCAGCAGTTTGGCCCGGGGAGGGGAGACCCAGTACTTC
TRBV5-1	.	TRBD1	TRBJ2-3	CASSGTGTASTDTQYF	TGCGCCAGCAGCGGGACCGGGACAGCTAGCACAGATACGCAGTATTTT
TRBV7-3	.	.	TRBJ2-1	CASSLRQAASYNEQFF	TGTGCCAGCAGCTTAAGGCAAGCTGCTTCCTACAATGAGCAGTTCTTC
TRBV4-2	.	.	TRBJ2-5	CASSQGQTGTSQYF	TGTGCCAGCAGCCAAGGGCAGACAGGAACGTCCCAGTACTTC
TRBV10-3	.	.	TRBJ1-4	CAISQQPRDEKLFF	TGTGCCATCAGTCAACAGCCTCGTGATGAAAAACTGTTTTTT
TRBV14	.	.	TRBJ2-5	CASSQDLEETQYF	TGTGCCAGCAGCCAGGACCTCGAGGAGACCCAGTACTTC
TRBV9	.	.	TRBJ1-2	CASSVLNPQTGGYGYTF	TGTGCCAGCAGCGTTCTGAACCCCCAGACAGGAGGCTATGGCTACACCTTC
TRBV5-6	.	.	TRBJ2-6	CASSWRFSGANVLTF	TGTGCCAGCAGCTGGAGGTTCTCTGGGGCCAACGTCCTGACTTTC
TRBV28	once	.	TRBJ2-7	CASSLRGRVREQYF	TGTGCCAGCAGTTTAAGGGGCAGGGTTCGAGAGCAGTACTTC
TRBV7-3	once	.	TRBJ2-7	CASSSNSYEQYF	TGTGCCAGCAGCTCTAACTCCTACGAGCAGTACTTC
TRBV5-6	.	.	TRBJ2-2	CASSLIKGRYWSGELFF	TGTGCCAGCAGCTTGATTAAGGGACGGTATTGGTCCGGGGAGCTGTTTTTT
TRBV28	.	.	TRBJ2-3	CASSLVSRVTDTQYF	TGTGCCAGCAGTTTGGTGTCCAGGGTAACAGATACGCAGTATTTT
TRBV10-3	.	.	TRBJ1-2	CAISGGGGYTF	TGTGCCATCAGTGGTGGAGGCGGCTACACCTTC
TRBV28	.	.	TRBJ1-5	CASSFPGEQPQHF	TGTGCCAGCAGTTTTCCCGGGGAACAGCCCCAGCATTTT
TRBV29-1	.	.	TRBJ2-7	CSAGTGIYEQYF	TGCAGCGCCGGGACGGGAATCTACGAGCAGTACTTC
TRBV9	.	.	TRBJ2-7	CASSVTANSYEQYF	TGTGCCAGCAGCGTGACAGCGAACTCCTACGAGCAGTACTTC
TRBV29-1	.	.	TRBJ1-5	CSVAASNQPQHF	TGCAGCGTTGCCGCTAGCAATCAGCCCCAGCATTTT
TRBV5-6	.	.	TRBJ1-2	CASSLRGISSGYTF	TGTGCCAGCAGCTTGCGGGGTATCTCCTCTGGCTACACCTTC
TRBV6-6	.	.	TRBJ1-4	CASSQGRGVEKLFF	TGTGCCAGCAGTCAGGGACGAGGAGTGGAAAAACTGTTTTTT